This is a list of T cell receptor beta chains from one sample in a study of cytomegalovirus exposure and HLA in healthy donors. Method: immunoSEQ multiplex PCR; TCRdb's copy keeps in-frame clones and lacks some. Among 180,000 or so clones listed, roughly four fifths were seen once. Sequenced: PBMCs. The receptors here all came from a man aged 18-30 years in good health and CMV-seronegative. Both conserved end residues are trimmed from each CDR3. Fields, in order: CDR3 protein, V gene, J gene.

CDR3 protein: ASHRGSFEQY
V gene: TRBV28
J gene: TRBJ2-7

CDR3 protein: ASTGQMSYEQY
V gene: TRBV6-1
J gene: TRBJ2-7

CDR3 protein: ASSFWRGQYQPQH
V gene: TRBV28
J gene: TRBJ1-5

CDR3 protein: ASSRQDYGYT
V gene: TRBV11-2
J gene: TRBJ1-2

CDR3 protein: ASRGARTERTNEQF
V gene: TRBV7-8
J gene: TRBJ2-1

CDR3 protein: ASRSYLGQGRNYGYT
V gene: TRBV4-1
J gene: TRBJ1-2

CDR3 protein: ASSLPGTQGLQRDYNEQF
V gene: TRBV9
J gene: TRBJ2-1

CDR3 protein: ASSVGQGAPTNEKLF
V gene: TRBV28
J gene: TRBJ1-4

CDR3 protein: AISGQGPTRGYT
V gene: TRBV10-3
J gene: TRBJ1-2

CDR3 protein: ASSLGQSYEQY
V gene: TRBV5-4
J gene: TRBJ2-7

CDR3 protein: SVEEGGQGDEQY
V gene: TRBV29-1
J gene: .

CDR3 protein: ASSSSITDTQY
V gene: TRBV7-2
J gene: TRBJ2-3

CDR3 protein: ASSLVPLLPGTEAF
V gene: TRBV28
J gene: TRBJ1-1

CDR3 protein: ASRDRDGAGQPQH
V gene: TRBV2
J gene: TRBJ1-5

CDR3 protein: ASSPDWSPPNTQY
V gene: TRBV5-5
J gene: TRBJ2-3

CDR3 protein: ASSLEGVSYNEQF
V gene: TRBV5-1
J gene: TRBJ2-1

CDR3 protein: ASSSGQGANYGYT
V gene: TRBV5-1
J gene: TRBJ1-2

CDR3 protein: ASSMGAGGHHEQY
V gene: TRBV19
J gene: TRBJ2-7

CDR3 protein: AWSVGLGDQPQH
V gene: TRBV30
J gene: TRBJ1-5

CDR3 protein: ASSRVGQGATGNTIY
V gene: TRBV5-5
J gene: TRBJ1-3

CDR3 protein: ASSQGLAAAYEQY
V gene: TRBV4-1
J gene: TRBJ2-7

CDR3 protein: ASSPPGSIQNSPLH
V gene: TRBV9
J gene: TRBJ1-6

CDR3 protein: ASSELGQGAYGYT
V gene: TRBV6-1
J gene: TRBJ1-2

CDR3 protein: ASSEAQGGEQF
V gene: TRBV2
J gene: TRBJ2-1

CDR3 protein: ASSVEQGIGFEKLF
V gene: TRBV9
J gene: TRBJ1-4

CDR3 protein: ASSLPGGNGYT
V gene: TRBV28
J gene: TRBJ1-2

CDR3 protein: ASRKRQGDGNTIY
V gene: TRBV6-1
J gene: TRBJ1-3

CDR3 protein: ASSPTGLGANEQF
V gene: TRBV28
J gene: TRBJ2-1

CDR3 protein: ASSPRGGGGYT
V gene: TRBV7-3
J gene: TRBJ1-2